Here is one T cell receptor (beta chain) with its context. The antigen remains unidentified. There are 15 residues in the CDR3. The V end was cut by 3 bases, the J end by 0 bases, with 12 bases between. From germline, CDR1 is GTSNPN and CDR2 SVGIG (reference sequence). Data came from immunoSEQ multiplex PCR; TCRdb stores just in-frame clones and leaves some out. The sample yields 30,000 or so clones, approximately 94% seen once. Time point noted: newly diagnosed, previously untreated cHL patient sample. Untreated, newly diagnosed classical Hodgkin lymphoma PBMCs served for comparison. This entry comes from a study of PD-1 blockade in classical Hodgkin lymphoma. Study conclusions and caveats: Repertoire differences have undefined causes, possibly disease activity or prior therapy. Before treatment, TCR diversity in newly diagnosed patients was reportedly lower than in healthy donors.

The TCR was taken from a human donor with classical Hodgkin lymphoma. V gene TRBV30 combines with J gene TRBJ1-3; no firm D call. Specimen: peripheral blood mononuclear cells (PBMCs). The chain's CDR3 is CAWREALRSGNTIYF. CDR3 coding DNA: TGTGCCTGGAGAGAAGCCCTACGCTCTGGAAACACCATATATTTT.